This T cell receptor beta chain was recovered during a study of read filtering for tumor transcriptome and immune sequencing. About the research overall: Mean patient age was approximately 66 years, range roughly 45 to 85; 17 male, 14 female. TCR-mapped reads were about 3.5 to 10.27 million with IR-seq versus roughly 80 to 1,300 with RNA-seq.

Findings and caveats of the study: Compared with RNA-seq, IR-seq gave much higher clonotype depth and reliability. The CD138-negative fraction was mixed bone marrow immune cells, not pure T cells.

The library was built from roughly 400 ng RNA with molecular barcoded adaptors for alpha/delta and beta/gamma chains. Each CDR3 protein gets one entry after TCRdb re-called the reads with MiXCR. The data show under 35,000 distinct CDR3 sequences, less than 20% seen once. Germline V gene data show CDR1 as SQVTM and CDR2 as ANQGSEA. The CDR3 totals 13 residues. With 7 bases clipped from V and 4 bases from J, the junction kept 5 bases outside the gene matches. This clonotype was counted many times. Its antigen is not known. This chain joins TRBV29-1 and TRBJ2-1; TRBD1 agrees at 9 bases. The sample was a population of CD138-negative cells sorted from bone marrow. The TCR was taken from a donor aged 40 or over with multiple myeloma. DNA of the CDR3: TGCAGCGGGACGGGACAGGGATACAATGAGCAGTTCTTC. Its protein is CSGTGQGYNEQFF.